These 14 T cell receptor beta chains share one sample of origin, sequenced in a study of T-cell memory formation after mild COVID-19. MiXCR, applied by TCRdb to the 5' RACE reads, yields one record per CDR3 protein. This sample has about 610,000 distinct CDR3 sequences, with 17% found just once. Sequencing was done on a sample of PBMCs or a T cell subset sorted from them (not recorded which). These receptor sequences come from an adult woman who had mild COVID-19 (a few samples of this study predate the infection). Cell type and time point are not known.

This clonotype was recorded at least ten times. The CDR3 DNA reads as TGTGCCAGCAGCTTAGGGGGCAGCACTGAAGCTTTCTTT. Its protein is CASSLGGSTEAFF. The J gene is TRBJ1-1, the V gene TRBV7-9; D is perhaps TRBD1 (5 bases). The CDR3 has 13 amino acids. The V and J ends lost 1 base and 4 bases respectively, with 7 bases between them. The germline V gene encodes CDR1 SEHNR and CDR2 FQNEAQ (reference sequence).

This clonotype occurred a few times. This chain links TRBV5-1 with TRBJ2-1; D possibly corresponds to TRBD2 (5 bases). The germline V gene encodes CDR1 SGHRS and CDR2 YFSETQ. With 0 bases removed from V and 2 bases from J, the gap between germline ends came to 9 bases. The CDR3 has 15 residues. The DNA of the CDR3 is TGCGCCAGCAGCTTGGCCGGGAACCCCTACAATGAGCAGTTCTTC. Its translation: CASSLAGNPYNEQFF.

This clonotype was observed a handful of times. The CDR3: CATSDVAGDSTDTQYF. CDR3 DNA: TGTGCCACCAGTGACGTAGCGGGGGATAGCACAGATACGCAGTATTTT. The chain carries TRBV24-1 and TRBJ2-3; TRBD2 aligns across 9 bases. Trimming took 4 bases from V and 0 from J; bases not matched to a gene: 4. Looked up from germline, CDR1 is KGHDR and CDR2 is SFDVKD. The CDR3 length is 16 residues.

The CDR3 nucleotides read TGTGCCAGCAGCTCACTAGCGGGATCCTACAATGAGCAGTTCTTC. Translation gives CASSSLAGSYNEQFF. The gene calls are TRBV7-9 and TRBJ2-1, with 10 bases that match TRBD2. CDR1 is SEHNR and CDR2 is FQNEAQ in the germline V gene (reference sequence). CDR3 size: 15 residues. V dropped 4 bases and J dropped 1; count of bases not matched to a gene: 1.

This clonotype was counted between two and nine times. V gene TRBV7-9 combines with J gene TRBJ1-1; D might be TRBD1 (6 bases). The CDR3 is 14 amino acids. The ends were cut back, 7 bases at V and 1 base at J, with 13 bases in the middle. Germline loops: CDR1 SEHNR, CDR2 FQNEAQ (reference sequence). CDR3 nucleotides: TGTGCCAGCAACAGGGTAAATAAGAACACTGAAGCTTTCTTT. Translating gives CASNRVNKNTEAFF.

This clonotype showed up just a few times. This sequence joins TRBV4-3 and TRBJ2-3; possibly TRBD2 for D (6 bases). V was clipped by 4 bases and J by 2 bases, with 19 bases between them. The V gene's germline CDR1 is LGHNA and CDR2 YSLEER. The length of the CDR3 is 17 residues. CDR3 bases: TGCGCCAGCAGCCGGCGGACTACTGGTGGGCACACAGATACGCAGTATTTT. Translated, it gives CASSRRTTGGHTDTQYF.

The chain recombines TRBV5-1 with TRBJ2-3; D unresolved. Germline V gives CDR1 SGHRS, CDR2 YFSETQ. Deletions cut 5 bases from V and 6 bases from J, with 10 bases between. The CDR3 extends over 12 amino acids. CDR3 residues: CASRFSEDTQYF. CDR3 sequence (DNA): TGCGCCAGCAGATTCAGCGAGGATACGCAGTATTTT. The variable domain in full, completed from reference TRBV5-1 and TRBJ2-3, reads KAGVTQTPRYLIKTRGQQVTLSCSPISGHRSVSWYQQTPGQGLQFLFEYFSETQRNKGNFPGRFSGRQFSNSRSEMNVSTLELGDSALYLCASRFSEDTQYFGPGTRLTVL.

This clonotype appeared a few times. V gene TRBV5-1 combines with J gene TRBJ1-2, with D perhaps TRBD1 (6 bases). Germline loops: CDR1 SGHRS, CDR2 YFSETQ. Trimming removed 1 base from V and 1 base from J, with 17 bases in between. CDR3 length equals 17 residues. The CDR3 nucleotides read TGCGCCAGCAGCTTGATCGGGACATCCGAGGGTAACTATGGCTACACCTTC. Protein sequence: CASSLIGTSEGNYGYTF.

This clonotype was counted only a few times. CDR3 in amino acids: CASSYSTSTDTQYF. The CDR3 DNA reads as TGTGCCAGCAGTTACTCGACTAGCACAGATACGCAGTATTTT. This chain joins TRBV6-5 and TRBJ2-3, with no clear D. The CDR3 is made up of 14 amino acids. Trimming stripped 0 bases from V and 0 bases from J, with 4 bases between. CDR1 is MNHEY, CDR2 SVGAGI, per germline.

This clonotype was seen a handful of times. The CDR3 loop is CATSGLAGVGSTDTQYF. The CDR3 DNA reads TGTGCCACCAGTGGTCTAGCGGGAGTGGGGAGCACAGATACGCAGTATTTT. This chain joins TRBV24-1 and TRBJ2-3, with 10 bases matching TRBD2. V shed 5 bases, J shed 0 bases, and the junction held 7 bases outside the gene matches. This CDR3 spans 17 amino acids. In germline, CDR1 is KGHDR, CDR2 SFDVKD.

This clonotype was picked up a small number of times. The chain carries TRBV5-6 and TRBJ1-1; D unclear. The germline gives CDR1 SGHDT, CDR2 YYEEEE. V was clipped by 4 bases and J by 2 bases, with 21 bases between them. The CDR3 runs 17 residues. The CDR3 bases are TGTGCCAGCAGCGGCGGGCCAGTTCTAGGAGGAAACACTGAAGCTTTCTTT. Its protein product is CASSGGPVLGGNTEAFF.

This clonotype appeared a few times. The chain combines TRBV7-2 with TRBJ1-1; no firm D call. From germline, CDR1 is SGHTA and CDR2 FQGNSA. The CDR3 consists of 15 residues. Trimming took off 0 bases at V and 5 bases at J, with 13 bases between the two ends. In nucleotides, the CDR3 is TGTGCCAGCAGCTTAGCAATACCAATGTATACTGAAGCTTTCTTT. Translating it yields CASSLAIPMYTEAFF.

The V call is TRBV12-3 or TRBV12-4, the J call TRBJ1-2, with unresolved D. V was trimmed by 1 base and J by 2 bases, leaving 11 bases between them. This CDR3 is 15 amino acids long. The CDR3 coding sequence is TGTGCCAGCAGTTTAGTGGTACTGACCAACTATGGCTACACCTTC. Translated: CASSLVVLTNYGYTF.

The rearrangement links TRBV5-1 to TRBJ2-1, with 9 bases matching TRBD2. The CDR3 is 16 residues long. Germline V lookup: CDR1 SGHRS, CDR2 YFSETQ. With 5 bases clipped from V and 3 bases from J, the junction kept 9 bases outside the gene matches. CDR3 nucleotides: TGCGCCAGCAGGGTTAGCGGGGGCTTAGGCTACAATGAGCAGTTCTTC. Its protein product is CASRVSGGLGYNEQFF.